A single sample is the source of the 13 T cell receptor beta chains below, sequenced in a study of shared clonotypes between healthy human individuals. TCRdb's table, derived via immunoSEQ multiplex PCR, lists solely in-frame clones and lacks some. The profile shows approximately 980,000 clones, approximately 80% of them singletons. The sequenced sample was memory CD4+ T cells sorted from blood. This sample's subset: CD45RA-negative fraction. Receptor source: a man between 18 and 29 years old in good health.

This clone was seen more than once but under ten times. The V and J genes are TRBV19 and TRBJ1-2; TRBD1 matches at 10 bases. The CDR3 runs 16 residues. Trimming cost V 0 bases and J 7 bases; bases outside gene matches: 8. Germline CDR1 reads LNHDA; CDR2 reads SQIVND (reference sequence). The CDR3 nucleotides read TGTGCCAGTAGTATAGACCCCGGGACAGGGGACGGTGGCTACACCTTC. Translation: CASSIDPGTGDGGYTF.

The rearrangement uses TRBV9 and TRBJ2-2; TRBD1 matches at 10 bases. CDR1 is SGDLS and CDR2 is YYNGEE in the germline V gene. CDR3 length: 15 residues. V lost 6 bases and J lost 2; bases outside the gene matches: 4. The CDR3 DNA follows: TGTGCCAGCACTCGGGACAGGGGTAACACCGGGGAGCTGTTTTTT. Amino acid sequence: CASTRDRGNTGELFF. The full variable domain, in which reference TRBV9 and TRBJ2-2 provide the parts outside the CDR3, is DSGVTQTPKHLITATGQRVTLRCSPRSGDLSVYWYQQSLDQGLQFLIQYYNGEERAKGNILERFSAQQFPDLHSELNLSSLELGDSALYFCASTRDRGNTGELFFGEGSRLTVL.

The V gene is TRBV7-2, the J gene TRBJ2-5; D might be TRBD2 (5 bases). This CDR3 spans 14 amino acids. The V gene's germline CDR1 is SGHTA and CDR2 FQGNSA. V dropped 5 bases and J dropped 2 bases, with 12 bases sitting between them. The CDR3 loop is CASSQGRAQETQYF. In DNA form, the CDR3 reads TGTGCCAGCAGCCAAGGGCGGGCACAAGAGACCCAGTACTTC.

J is TRBJ2-2 and V is TRBV7-9, with 8 bases matching TRBD2. This CDR3 has 16 residues. CDR1 is SEHNR, CDR2 FQNEAQ, per germline (reference sequence). J gave up 6 bases and V 1 base, and 7 bases lay outside the gene matches. The CDR3 here is CASSLVSGGAAGELFF. CDR3 DNA: TGTGCCAGCAGCTTAGTTTCCGGGGGGGCCGCCGGGGAGCTGTTTTTT.

This sequence joins TRBV29-1 and TRBJ2-1; D might be TRBD1 or TRBD2, each matching 5 bases. V lost 4 bases, J lost 2 bases, and 12 bases lay in between. This CDR3 is 14 amino acids long. Germline CDR1 is SQVTM and CDR2 is ANQGSEA. CDR3 bases: TGCAGCGTTGCTGGGGGATCAACCTACAATGAGCAGTTCTTC. Residues: CSVAGGSTYNEQFF.

In this sample, this clone turned up a few times. The chain combines TRBV28 with TRBJ2-3; TRBD1 matches at 9 bases. This CDR3 is built from 17 residues. V lost 5 bases and J lost 6; bases outside the gene matches: 15. The germline CDR1 and CDR2 sequences are MDHEN and SYDVKM. CDR3 loop: CASSPVGDRGKYDTQYF. The CDR3 nucleotides read TGTGCCAGCAGTCCGGTCGGTGACAGGGGGAAGTACGATACGCAGTATTTT.

Regarding this clone: A far larger clone lies a single base away; this is likely a read error. The identical CDR3 is also encoded by other nucleotide sequences in the sample. V usage is TRBV7-2 and J usage is TRBJ2-2; D ambiguous. The CDR3 covers 12 residues. V lost 4 bases to trimming and J lost 3 bases, with 3 bases between them. Germline V gene sequence: CDR1 SGHTA, CDR2 FQGNSA. CDR3 protein: CASSWDTGELFF. The CDR3 DNA reads as TGTGCCAGCAGCTGGGACACCGGGGAGCTGTTTTTT.

The chain combines TRBV5-5 with TRBJ1-2; maybe TRBD1 (6 bases). The V and J ends lost 3 bases and 5 bases respectively, with 17 bases between them. CDR1 is SGHKS and CDR2 is YYEKEE in the germline V gene (reference sequence). CDR3 length equals 15 residues. CDR3 residues: CASSSGGGRGYGYTF. CDR3 nucleotides: TGTGCCAGCAGCTCCGGTGGGGGCCGGGGATATGGCTACACCTTC.

A few counts support this clone. The chain recombines TRBV23-1 with TRBJ2-7, with 7 positions matching TRBD1. TRBV23-1 is given ORF status, its function remaining uncertain. Losses at the gene ends were 2 bases for V and 4 bases for J; bases not matched to a gene: 8. This CDR3 has 15 residues. This CDR3 reads CASSQRHRGWYEQYF. Written as DNA, the CDR3 is TGCGCCAGCAGTCAAAGGCACAGGGGATGGTACGAGCAGTACTTC.

The rearrangement uses TRBV5-4 and TRBJ2-3, with 7 positions matching TRBD2. There are 15 residues in the CDR3. Trimming removed 0 bases from V and 3 bases from J; junction bases left unmatched: 4. Germline V CDR1 and CDR2: SGHNT, YYREEE (reference sequence). Here the CDR3 DNA reads TGTGCCAGCAGCTTGGATGTGCGGGAGACAGATACGCAGTATTTT. This sequence encodes CASSLDVRETDTQYF.

The DNA for the CDR3 is TGTGCCAGCAGACCATACAGGGAAACTGAAGCTTTCTTT. Protein sequence: CASRPYRETEAFF. This chain links TRBV2 with TRBJ1-1, with TRBD1 as a possible D gene (6 bases). This CDR3 comprises 13 residues. The germline gives CDR1 SNHLY, CDR2 FYNNEI. V was trimmed by 6 bases and J by 5 bases, leaving 13 bases between them.

This clone was found once. The V gene is TRBV18, the J gene TRBJ1-2; 7 positions match TRBD1. This CDR3 has 13 residues. CDR1 is KGHSH and CDR2 is LQKENI in the germline V gene. After removal of 5 bases from V and 2 bases from J, the junction contained 2 bases not matched to a gene. The CDR3 loop is CASSEGQNYGYTF. In DNA, the CDR3 is TGTGCCAGCTCAGAGGGACAGAACTATGGCTACACCTTC.

The CDR3 protein is CASSSSGGGLSKEKLFF. In DNA form, the CDR3 reads TGTGCCAGCAGCTCGAGTGGTGGGGGGCTGTCGAAAGAAAAACTGTTTTTT. The chain employs TRBV5-4 and TRBJ1-4, with D maybe TRBD1 (6 bases). The CDR3 covers 17 residues. V was clipped by 3 bases and J by 8 bases, with 23 bases between them. Germline lookup yields CDR1 SGHNT and CDR2 YYREEE (reference sequence).